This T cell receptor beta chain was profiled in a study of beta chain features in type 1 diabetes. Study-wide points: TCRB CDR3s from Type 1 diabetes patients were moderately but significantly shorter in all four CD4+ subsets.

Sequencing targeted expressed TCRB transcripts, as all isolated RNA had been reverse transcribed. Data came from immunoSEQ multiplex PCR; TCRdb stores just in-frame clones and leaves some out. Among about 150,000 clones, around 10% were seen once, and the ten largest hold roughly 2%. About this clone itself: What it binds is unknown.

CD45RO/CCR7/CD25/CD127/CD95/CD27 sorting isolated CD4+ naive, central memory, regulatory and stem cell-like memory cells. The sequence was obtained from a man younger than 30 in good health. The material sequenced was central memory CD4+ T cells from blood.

As DNA, the CDR3 is TGCGCCAGCAACTCCCAAAGGGCTAGGAGCACAGATACGCAGTATTTT. Translated, it gives CASNSQRARSTDTQYF. V usage is TRBV5-1 and J usage is TRBJ2-3; D is uncertain. V shed 6 bases and J shed 0 bases, with 17 bases lying between them. Per germline, CDR1 SGHRS and CDR2 YFSETQ. There are 16 residues in the CDR3.